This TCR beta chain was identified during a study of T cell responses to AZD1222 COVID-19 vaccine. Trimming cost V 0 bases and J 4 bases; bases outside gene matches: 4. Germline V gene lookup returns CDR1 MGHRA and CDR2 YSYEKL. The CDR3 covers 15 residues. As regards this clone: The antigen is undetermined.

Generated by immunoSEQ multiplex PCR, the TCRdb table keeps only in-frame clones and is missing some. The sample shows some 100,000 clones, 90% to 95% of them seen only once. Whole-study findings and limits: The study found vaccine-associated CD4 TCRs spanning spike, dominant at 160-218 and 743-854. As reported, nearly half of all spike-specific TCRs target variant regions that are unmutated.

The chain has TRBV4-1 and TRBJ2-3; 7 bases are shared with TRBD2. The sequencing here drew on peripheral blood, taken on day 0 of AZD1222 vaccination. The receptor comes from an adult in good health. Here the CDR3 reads CASSQEGGSSDTQYF. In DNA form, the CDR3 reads TGCGCCAGCAGCCAAGAGGGCGGGAGTTCAGATACGCAGTATTTT.